The 3 T cell receptor beta chains below all came from one sample that was sequenced in a study of long-term antiretroviral therapy in people with HIV. Assay version v3.0 of immunoSEQ was used, and it was run at survey level. Repertoires were generated with immunoSEQ multiplex PCR, while TCRdb's copy carries only in-frame clones and drops some. The sample has about 24,000 clones, roughly 84% seen once. The sequencing used unsorted PBMCs, collected 3 years after starting antiretroviral therapy. The receptor source for this set is a middle-aged man with HIV.

The CDR3 nucleotides are TGCGCCAGCAGTCAATCCTCGCGACTAGATCTGAAGTACGAGCAGTACTTC. This sequence encodes CASSQSSRLDLKYEQYF. The chain recombines TRBV23-1 with TRBJ2-7; a possible D gene is TRBD2 (6 bases). TRBV23-1 is an open reading frame whose function is uncertain. This CDR3 region has 17 residues. V lost 0 bases and J lost 4, with 19 bases in between.

The genes are TRBV30 and TRBJ2-6; 7 bases agree with TRBD2. The V gene end was trimmed by 3 bases and the J gene end by 0 bases; junction bases not matched to a gene: 20. Germline lookup yields CDR1 GTSNPN and CDR2 SVGIG (reference sequence). The CDR3 has 21 residues. This CDR3 is CAWRGGRIRTRHNSGANVLTF. CDR3 bases: TGTGCCTGGAGGGGTGGGAGGATTCGGACTAGGCATAACTCTGGGGCCAACGTCCTGACTTTC.

V is TRBV6-1 and J is TRBJ2-7; D is uncertain. Germline V CDR1 and CDR2: MNHNS, SASEGT. Between the trimmed V and J ends, which lost 5 bases and 2 bases, there was a span of 4 bases. There are 11 residues in the CDR3. CDR3 loop: CASSPAYEQYF. The CDR3 region has the DNA TGTGCCAGCAGTCCGGCCTACGAGCAGTACTTC.